A selection of T cell receptor beta chains follows, all from one sample in a study of blood T cells in healthy people across ages. TCRdb re-called the 5' RACE reads with MiXCR, one entry per CDR3 protein. The sample records approximately 1.5 million distinct CDR3 sequences, roughly 32% being singletons. Material for sequencing was blood. The receptors stem from a woman aged 25-40 years in good health. Each CDR3 is given with its conserved first and last residue. D genes are given only for firm matches. Clone size is not always given. Where it is, it says once, few, many or a class for expanded clones.

j_gene: TRBJ1-1
v_gene: TRBV7-8
d_gene: TRBD1
abundance: few
CDR3aa: CASSTDRGLSAFF
CDR3nt: TGTGCCAGCAGCACGGACAGGGGGCTGTCAGCTTTCTTT

j_gene: TRBJ2-1
v_gene: TRBV4-1
d_gene: -
abundance: -
CDR3aa: CASSQVEGDSEQFF
CDR3nt: TGCGCCAGCAGCCAAGTTGAGGGCGACAGTGAGCAGTTCTTC

j_gene: TRBJ2-6
v_gene: TRBV7-9
d_gene: -
abundance: -
CDR3aa: CASSLAVGSSGANVLTF
CDR3nt: TGTGCCAGCAGCTTAGCAGTAGGGAGCTCTGGGGCCAACGTCCTGACTTTC

j_gene: TRBJ2-5
v_gene: TRBV3-1
d_gene: -
abundance: -
CDR3aa: CASSQDWSAGQGTQYF
CDR3nt: TGTGCCAGCAGCCAAGATTGGTCGGCAGGGCAGGGGACCCAGTACTTC

j_gene: TRBJ2-1
v_gene: TRBV20-1
d_gene: -
abundance: few
CDR3aa: CSDTMSSYNEQFF
CDR3nt: TGCAGTGACACTATGAGCTCCTACAATGAGCAGTTCTTC

j_gene: TRBJ1-1
v_gene: TRBV12-3/TRBV12-4
d_gene: -
abundance: once
CDR3aa: CASSGMTVYTEAFF
CDR3nt: TGTGCCAGCAGTGGCATGACAGTGTACACTGAAGCTTTCTTT

j_gene: TRBJ2-3
v_gene: TRBV7-2
d_gene: TRBD2
abundance: few
CDR3aa: CASGNGASGKDTQYF
CDR3nt: TGTGCCAGCGGGAACGGGGCTAGCGGAAAAGATACGCAGTATTTT

j_gene: TRBJ2-1
v_gene: TRBV20-1
d_gene: -
abundance: -
CDR3aa: CSARDFRDGWENEQFF
CDR3nt: TGCAGTGCTAGAGATTTCAGGGACGGGTGGGAAAATGAGCAGTTCTTC

j_gene: TRBJ1-1
v_gene: TRBV7-6
d_gene: -
abundance: -
CDR3aa: CASSQDRDGEAFF
CDR3nt: TGTGCCAGCAGTCAAGACCGGGACGGTGAAGCTTTCTTT

j_gene: TRBJ2-3
v_gene: TRBV20-1
d_gene: -
abundance: few
CDR3aa: CSARRLSTDTQYF
CDR3nt: TGCAGTGCTCGAAGACTGAGCACAGATACGCAGTATTTT

j_gene: TRBJ2-7
v_gene: TRBV10-3
d_gene: TRBD1
abundance: few
CDR3aa: CAISVGQGSYEQYF
CDR3nt: TGTGCCATCAGTGTGGGACAGGGCTCCTACGAGCAGTACTTC

j_gene: TRBJ2-5
v_gene: TRBV9
d_gene: TRBD1
abundance: many
CDR3aa: CASSVSTGTGQETQYF
CDR3nt: TGTGCCAGCAGCGTAAGCACCGGGACAGGACAAGAGACCCAGTACTTC

j_gene: TRBJ2-2
v_gene: TRBV5-1
d_gene: -
abundance: -
CDR3aa: CASQIGGTIRNTGELFF
CDR3nt: TGCGCCAGCCAGATAGGCGGGACCATTCGGAACACCGGGGAGCTGTTTTTT

j_gene: TRBJ2-3
v_gene: TRBV20-1
d_gene: -
abundance: -
CDR3aa: CSAKDRHLGGDTQYF
CDR3nt: TGCAGTGCCAAGGATCGACACCTAGGTGGAGATACGCAGTATTTT

j_gene: TRBJ1-1
v_gene: TRBV7-3
d_gene: -
abundance: -
CDR3aa: CASSSYTDTEAFF
CDR3nt: TGTGCCAGCAGCTCGTATACGGACACTGAAGCTTTCTTT

j_gene: TRBJ1-5
v_gene: TRBV15
d_gene: -
abundance: -
CDR3aa: CATSIGRDDQPQHF
CDR3nt: TGTGCCACCAGCATTGGCAGGGATGATCAGCCCCAGCATTTT

j_gene: TRBJ2-5
v_gene: TRBV20-1
d_gene: TRBD2
abundance: few
CDR3aa: CSANTGTSGRKETQYF
CDR3nt: TGCAGTGCGAACACCGGGACTAGCGGGAGGAAAGAGACCCAGTACTTC

j_gene: TRBJ1-4
v_gene: TRBV7-2
d_gene: -
abundance: -
CDR3aa: CASSLGQEFYQTNEKLFF
CDR3nt: TGTGCCAGCAGCTTAGGGCAGGAGTTCTACCAAACTAATGAAAAACTGTTTTTT